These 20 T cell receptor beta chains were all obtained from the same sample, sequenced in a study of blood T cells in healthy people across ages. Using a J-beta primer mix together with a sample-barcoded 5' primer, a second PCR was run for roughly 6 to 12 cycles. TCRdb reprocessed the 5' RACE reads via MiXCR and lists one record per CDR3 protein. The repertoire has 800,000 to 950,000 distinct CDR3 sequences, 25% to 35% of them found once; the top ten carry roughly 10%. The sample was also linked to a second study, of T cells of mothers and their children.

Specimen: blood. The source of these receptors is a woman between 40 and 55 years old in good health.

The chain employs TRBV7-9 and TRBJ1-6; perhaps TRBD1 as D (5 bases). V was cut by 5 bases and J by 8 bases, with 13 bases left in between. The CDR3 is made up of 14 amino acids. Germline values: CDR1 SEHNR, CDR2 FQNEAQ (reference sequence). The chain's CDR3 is CASSRGLGDSPLHF. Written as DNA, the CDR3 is TGTGCCAGCAGCCGGGGACTCGGGGATTCACCCCTCCACTTT.

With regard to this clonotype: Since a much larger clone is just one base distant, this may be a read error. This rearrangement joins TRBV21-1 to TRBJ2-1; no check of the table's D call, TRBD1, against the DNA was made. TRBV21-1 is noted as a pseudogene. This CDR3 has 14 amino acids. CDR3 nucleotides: TGTGCCGGCAGCCACCGGGACACCTACAATGAGCAGTTCTTC. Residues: CAGSHRDTYNEQFF.

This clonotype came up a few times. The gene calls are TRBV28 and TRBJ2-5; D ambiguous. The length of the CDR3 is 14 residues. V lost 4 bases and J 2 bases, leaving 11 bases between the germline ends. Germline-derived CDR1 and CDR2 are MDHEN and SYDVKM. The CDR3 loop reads CASSSIPPQETQYF. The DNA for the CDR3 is TGTGCCAGCAGTTCCATCCCCCCACAAGAGACCCAGTACTTC.

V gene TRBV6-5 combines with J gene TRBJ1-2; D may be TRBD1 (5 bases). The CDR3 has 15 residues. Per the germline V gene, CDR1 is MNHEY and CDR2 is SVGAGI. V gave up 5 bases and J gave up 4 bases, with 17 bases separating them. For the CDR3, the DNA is TGTGCCAGCAGTCGAGATATCCGGGACGCCTATGGCTACACCTTC. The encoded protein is CASSRDIRDAYGYTF.

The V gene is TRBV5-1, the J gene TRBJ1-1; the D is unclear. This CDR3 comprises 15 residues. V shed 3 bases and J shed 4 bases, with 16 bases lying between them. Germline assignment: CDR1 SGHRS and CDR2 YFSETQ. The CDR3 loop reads CASSSGPQGGTEAFF. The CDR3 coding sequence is TGCGCCAGCAGCTCCGGACCCCAAGGCGGCACTGAAGCTTTCTTT.

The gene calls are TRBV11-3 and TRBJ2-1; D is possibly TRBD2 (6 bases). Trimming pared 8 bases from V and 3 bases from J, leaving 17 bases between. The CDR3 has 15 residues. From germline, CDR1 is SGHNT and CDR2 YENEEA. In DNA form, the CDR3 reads TGTGCCAGCGGCCCCGGAGGGATAAACTACAATGAGCAGTTCTTC. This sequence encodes CASGPGGINYNEQFF.

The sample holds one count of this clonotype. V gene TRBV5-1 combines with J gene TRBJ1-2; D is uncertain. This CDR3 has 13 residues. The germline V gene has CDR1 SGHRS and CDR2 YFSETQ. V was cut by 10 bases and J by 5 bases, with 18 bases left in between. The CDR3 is CAGPLETVYGYTF. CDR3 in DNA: TGCGCCGGCCCGCTAGAGACGGTTTATGGCTACACCTTC.

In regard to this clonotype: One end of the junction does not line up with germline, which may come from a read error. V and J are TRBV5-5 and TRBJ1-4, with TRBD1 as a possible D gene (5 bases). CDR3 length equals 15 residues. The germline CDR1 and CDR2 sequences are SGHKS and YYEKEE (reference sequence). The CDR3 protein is CASSPDPGPNEELFF. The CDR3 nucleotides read TGTGCCAGCAGCCCCGACCCGGGACCGAATGAAGAACTGTTTTTT.

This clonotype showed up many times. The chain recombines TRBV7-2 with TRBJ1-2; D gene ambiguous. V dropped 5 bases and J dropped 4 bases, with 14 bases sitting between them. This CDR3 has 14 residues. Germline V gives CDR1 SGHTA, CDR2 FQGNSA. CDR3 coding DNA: TGTGCCAGCAGCCCGAGGTCCCAACCCTATGGCTACACCTTC. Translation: CASSPRSQPYGYTF.

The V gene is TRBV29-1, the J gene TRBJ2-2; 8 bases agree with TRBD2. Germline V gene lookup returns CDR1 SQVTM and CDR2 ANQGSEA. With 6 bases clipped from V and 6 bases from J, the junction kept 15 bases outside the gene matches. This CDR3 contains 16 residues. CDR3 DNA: TGCAGCGTCCATCTTGGAGCGGGGGCGCCATCCGGGGAGCTGTTTTTT. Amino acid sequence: CSVHLGAGAPSGELFF.

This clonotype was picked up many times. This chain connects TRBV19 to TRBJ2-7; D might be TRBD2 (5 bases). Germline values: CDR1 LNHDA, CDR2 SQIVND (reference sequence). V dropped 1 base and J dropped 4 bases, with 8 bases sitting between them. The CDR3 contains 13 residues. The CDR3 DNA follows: TGTGCCAGTAGTATAGCGGACTCATACGAGCAGTACTTC. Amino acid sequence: CASSIADSYEQYF.

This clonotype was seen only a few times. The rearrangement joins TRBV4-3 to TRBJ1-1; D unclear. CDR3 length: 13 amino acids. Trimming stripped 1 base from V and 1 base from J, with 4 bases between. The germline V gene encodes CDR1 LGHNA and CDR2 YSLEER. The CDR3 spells CASSQVRNTEAFF. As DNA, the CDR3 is TGCGCCAGCAGCCAAGTTAGGAACACTGAAGCTTTCTTT.

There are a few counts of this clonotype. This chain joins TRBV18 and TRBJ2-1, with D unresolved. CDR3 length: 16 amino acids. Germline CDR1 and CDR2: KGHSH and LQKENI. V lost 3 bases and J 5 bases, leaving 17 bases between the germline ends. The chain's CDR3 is CASSPYSETLNNEQFF. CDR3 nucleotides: TGTGCCAGCTCACCTTACAGCGAAACCCTTAACAATGAGCAGTTCTTC. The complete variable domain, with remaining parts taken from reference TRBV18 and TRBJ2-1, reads NAGVMQNPRHLVRRRGQEARLRCSPMKGHSHVYWYRQLPEEGLKFMVYLQKENIIDESGMPKERFSAEFPKEGPSILRIQQVVRGDSAAYFCASSPYSETLNNEQFFGPGTRLTVL.

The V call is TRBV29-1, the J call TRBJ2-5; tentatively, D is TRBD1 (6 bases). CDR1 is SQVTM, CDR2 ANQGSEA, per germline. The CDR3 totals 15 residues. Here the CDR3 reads CSYFWLTGVKEIRYF. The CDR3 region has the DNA TGCAGTTATTTCTGGTTGACAGGTGTTAAAGAGATCCGGTACTTC.

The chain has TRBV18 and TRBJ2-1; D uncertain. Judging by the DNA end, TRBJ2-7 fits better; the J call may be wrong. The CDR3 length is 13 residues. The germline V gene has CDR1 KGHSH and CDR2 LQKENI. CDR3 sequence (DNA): TGTGCCAGCTCACCACCGGGCTACAATGAGCAGTACTTC. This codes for CASSPPGYNEQYF.

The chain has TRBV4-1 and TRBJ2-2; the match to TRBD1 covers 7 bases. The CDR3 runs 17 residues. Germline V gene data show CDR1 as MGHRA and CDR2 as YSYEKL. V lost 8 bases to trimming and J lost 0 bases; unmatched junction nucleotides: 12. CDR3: CASEMETGMTNTGELFF. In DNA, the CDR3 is TGCGCCAGCGAGATGGAGACAGGGATGACGAACACCGGGGAGCTGTTTTTT.

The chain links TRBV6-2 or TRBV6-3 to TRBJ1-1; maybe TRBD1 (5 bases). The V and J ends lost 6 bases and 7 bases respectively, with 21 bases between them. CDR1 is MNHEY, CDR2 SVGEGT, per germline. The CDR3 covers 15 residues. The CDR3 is CASSGLLSRESEAFF. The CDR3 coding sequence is TGTGCCAGCAGCGGATTACTAAGCAGGGAAAGTGAAGCTTTCTTT.

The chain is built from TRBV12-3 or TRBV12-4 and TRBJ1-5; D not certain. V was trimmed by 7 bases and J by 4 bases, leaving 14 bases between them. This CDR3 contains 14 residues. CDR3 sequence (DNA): TGTGCCAGCACCGTGCTCGAGGAAAATCAGCCCCAGCATTTT. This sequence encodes CASTVLEENQPQHF.

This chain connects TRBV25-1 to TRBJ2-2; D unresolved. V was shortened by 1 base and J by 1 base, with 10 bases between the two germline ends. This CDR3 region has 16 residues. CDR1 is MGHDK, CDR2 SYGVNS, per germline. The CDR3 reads CASSESLQQNTGELFF. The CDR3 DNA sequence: TGTGCCAGCAGTGAATCTCTTCAGCAGAACACCGGGGAGCTGTTTTTT.

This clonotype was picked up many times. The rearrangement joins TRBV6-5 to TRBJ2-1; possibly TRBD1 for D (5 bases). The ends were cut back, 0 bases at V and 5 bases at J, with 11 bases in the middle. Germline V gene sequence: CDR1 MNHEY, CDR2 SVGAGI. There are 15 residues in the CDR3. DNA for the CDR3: TGTGCCAGCAGTTACTCGGGGCAGCCTCACAATGAGCAGTTCTTC. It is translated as CASSYSGQPHNEQFF.